These T cell receptor beta chains were read from a single sample in a study of beta chain features in type 1 diabetes. Measured with immunoSEQ multiplex PCR; TCRdb has only the in-frame clones, and not every one. The data hold some 350,000 clones, with roughly 14% observed a single time. Sequencing used naive CD4+ T cells from blood. These TCRs come from a woman aged 18 to 35 with type 1 diabetes. Both conserved end residues are part of each CDR3.

j_gene,v_gene,CDR3aa
TRBJ1-3,TRBV11-2,CASRDRVGNTIYF
TRBJ2-1,TRBV2,CASSEGGDMEQFF
TRBJ2-7,TRBV6-5,CASSYSRDRSEQYF
TRBJ2-3,TRBV7-2,CASSFLIAGVGGGQYF
TRBJ1-1,TRBV6-1,CASSAGDRGRFAEAFF
TRBJ1-1,TRBV7-9,CASSRDRDTEAFF
TRBJ1-5,TRBV28,CASSHPGGGGQPQHF
TRBJ1-2,TRBV7-9,CASSLEARPILGYTF
TRBJ2-3,TRBV9,CASSATLSLAGEPDTQYF
TRBJ2-1,TRBV27,CASSALAGLWGEQFF
TRBJ2-1,TRBV18,CASSPDRGRVYNEQFF
TRBJ2-4,TRBV19,CASSIDRGGANIQYF
TRBJ2-2,TRBV30,CAWSVGFAGGRSRGGELFF
TRBJ2-3,TRBV6-5,CASSPTGLYTDTQYF
TRBJ2-5,TRBV7-9,CASSRQGVETQYF
TRBJ2-2,TRBV5-5,CASSSTGGPNTGELFF
TRBJ1-1,TRBV29-1,CSVERHTEAFF
TRBJ2-1,TRBV29-1,CSVEKLAGVESSYNEQFF
TRBJ2-7,TRBV2,CASRTEAYEQYF
TRBJ2-3,TRBV6-6,CASTPGLAGTDTQYF
TRBJ2-3,TRBV11-2,CASSSTGLAGADTQYF
TRBJ2-7,TRBV4-2,CASSPDLSYEQYF
TRBJ1-2,TRBV6-6,CASSYPDSYGYTF
TRBJ2-3,TRBV28,CASSLSGSGGLPTQYF
TRBJ2-2,TRBV5-1,CASSSTPRAQSGGELFF
TRBJ2-1,TRBV18,CASSPLRLAGAPNEQFF
TRBJ2-1,TRBV12-5,CASGLVLLGQGLASEQFF
TRBJ2-7,TRBV10-3,CAISEGGTSGSYEQYF
TRBJ2-7,TRBV15,CATSRGGTYEQYF
TRBJ2-7,TRBV5-4,CASSQDVMNRAAREQYF
TRBJ2-5,TRBV5-4,CASSQRETQYF
TRBJ2-5,TRBV18,CASSPRGLAGEKTQYF
TRBJ1-4,TRBV6-6,CASRLVATNEKLFF
TRBJ2-3,TRBV5-4,CASSLDGTLIHTQYF
TRBJ2-1,TRBV5-1,CASSPLAGGGDEQFF
TRBJ1-1,TRBV5-1,CASSPLAGEMNTEAFF
TRBJ1-1,TRBV18,CASSPGGVNTEAFF
TRBJ1-1,TRBV30,CAWSWGRTGLRGNTEAFF
TRBJ2-6,TRBV6-5,CASSYGGSSGANVLTF